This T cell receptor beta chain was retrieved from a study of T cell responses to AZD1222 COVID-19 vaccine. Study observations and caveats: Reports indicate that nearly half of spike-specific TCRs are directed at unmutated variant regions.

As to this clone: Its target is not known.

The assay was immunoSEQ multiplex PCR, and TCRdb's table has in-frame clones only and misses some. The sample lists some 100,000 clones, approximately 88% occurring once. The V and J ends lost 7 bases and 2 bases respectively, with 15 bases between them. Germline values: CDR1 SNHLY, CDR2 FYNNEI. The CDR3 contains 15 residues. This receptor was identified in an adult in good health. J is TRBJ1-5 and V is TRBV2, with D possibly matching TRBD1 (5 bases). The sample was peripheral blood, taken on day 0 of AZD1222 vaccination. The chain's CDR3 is CASTPQGNGNQPQHF. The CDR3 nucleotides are TGTGCCAGCACGCCCCAGGGAAATGGCAATCAGCCCCAGCATTTT. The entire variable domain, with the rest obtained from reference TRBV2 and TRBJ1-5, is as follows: EPEVTQTPSHQVTQMGQEVILRCVPISNHLYFYWYRQILGQKVEFLVSFYNNEISEKSEIFDDQFSVERPDGSNFTLKIRSTKLEDSAMYFCASTPQGNGNQPQHFGDGTRLSIL.